The TCR beta chain described here comes from a study of blood T cells in healthy people across ages (dated by TCRdb to between 2014 and 2017). The study in broad terms: In model experiments, template switching captured roughly one uniquely barcoded TCR beta cDNA molecule for every two T cells. Using deep sequencing normalized with unique cDNA molecular identifiers, the study measured how TCR beta repertoire diversity changes with age. Donors were grouped into four age groups: young (average roughly 17 years), middle-aged (39), aged (over 55) and long-lived (roughly 80). To avoid experimental bias, donors of different ages were distributed randomly across sequencing lanes. Using the same blood draw, the study looked at two additional independent replicas of 1 million unique cDNA reads for two donors, one aged 18 to 30 and the other aged 80 or older. General study outcomes and caveats: Donor CMV infection status was unknown, potentially confounding age-related changes in expanded clonotypes. The long-lived group showed more naive CD4+ T cells, fewer expanded clones and increased TCR diversity than the aged group, suggesting age selection. There was a strong correlation between observed TCR beta diversity and the percentage of naive T cells measured by flow cytometry. Bulk unsorted PBMC profiling prevented conclusive comparison of naive and antigen-experienced compartments. As age increased, observed TCR beta diversity per million T cells dropped in a roughly linear way, and a significant reduction was already evident by age roughly 36. Estimates of total diversity from one million sequenced T cells were regarded as lower bounds and underestimates.

Receptor amplification or capture employed 5' RACE. For sequencing, an Illumina HiSeq 2500 was employed. A second PCR of roughly 7 to 12 cycles was run with a J-beta primer mix and a sample-barcoded 5' primer. A unique molecular identifier was introduced onto each TCR beta cDNA molecule by a template-switch 5' adaptor carrying 12 random nucleotides. At least 2.5 million CDR3-containing paired-end reads were obtained from each sample. First-strand cDNA synthesis was performed from all RNA using the Mint cDNA synthesis kit, with priming by a TRBC-specific oligonucleotide. After uracil-DNA glycosylase treatment, a first 18-cycle PCR used universal primers M1SS and BC2_uni_R on all cDNA. As for the authors' bioinformatics: For normalization, 1 million high-quality reads, each with a distinct molecular identifier, were randomly selected from each sample. Instead of being binned into consensus sequences, reads with shared molecular identifiers were discarded. MiTCR, set to a Q25 quality threshold and the strictest error-elimination algorithm, was used for CDR3 identification, clonotype clustering and error correction. Lower-bound total TCR beta diversity was estimated with a nonparametric unseen species model using Euler transformation. TCRdb itself trimmed the public reads at Q25 with fastp, ran MiXCR and retained productive beta chains. CDR3 protein sequences are deduplicated, and each keeps its most common genes and DNA. TCRdb, not the original authors, processed these V and J calls. The sample data list about 970,000 distinct CDR3 sequences, and roughly 47% of these were observed just once. The ten most abundant clones make up 20% to 25% of the sample.

CDR1 LGHDT and CDR2 YNNKEL were looked up in the germline V gene (reference sequence). Taken from cysteine to phenylalanine, the CDR3 has 16 residues. Only CDR3 DNA is held: 48 bases, read in frame from base 1. The roughly 39 donors, aged roughly 6 to 100 years, were systemically healthy Caucasian individuals from Russia. Roughly 9.5 milliliters of peripheral blood were drawn from each donor into EDTA-treated Vacutainer tubes. Ficoll-Paque density-gradient centrifugation was used to isolate PBMCs, with at least 6.5 million per sample. Trizol reagent was used to extract total RNA from the PBMCs, yielding at least 6 micrograms per sample. Naive CD45RAhigh/CD27high T cell percentages were measured by flow cytometry on a PBMC aliquot from every donor. As concerns this clonotype: Its antigen is unknown. The input lacks base qualities; no much larger clone sits a single base away.

Recombination linked TRBV3-1 to TRBJ2-7; TRBD2 fits 7 bases in the junction. The end of the DNA aligns better with TRBJ2-5, so the J call may be wrong. The sequence was collected from a woman in her sixties in good health. Sequenced sample: blood. Here is the DNA: TGTGCCAGCAGCGGTTCCTCGGCGGGAGCGGGGGAGACCCAGTACTTC. This encodes CASSGSSAGAGETQYF.